Listed below are T cell receptor beta chains from one sample, sequenced in a study of T cells in Graves' hyperthyroidism and ophthalmopathy. TCRdb independently ran MiXCR on the multiplex PCR reads; one entry per CDR3 protein. Counted here are roughly 570,000 distinct CDR3 sequences, around 45% occurring once; the ten biggest clones make up around 19%. What was sequenced was peripheral blood or thyroid tissue (not recorded which). The receptors derive from an adult woman with Graves' disease, either hyperthyroidism or ophthalmopathy (not recorded which). CDR3s include the opening cysteine and the closing phenylalanine or tryptophan. Each record gives: J gene, V gene, D gene, clone size, CDR3 protein, CDR3 DNA. D genes are given only for firm matches. A clone size is listed for some rows: how often the clone was seen (once, few, many), or a class if it is expanded.

J: TRBJ2-3; V: TRBV10-3; D: -; size: -; CDR3: CAIKDSGPDTQYF; DNA: TGTGCCATCAAAGATTCCGGGCCAGATACGCAGTATTTT
J: TRBJ2-7; V: TRBV12-3/TRBV12-4; D: TRBD2; size: few; CDR3: CASSNYSGRPREQYF; DNA: TGTGCCAGCAGTAATTACAGCGGGAGGCCCCGCGAGCAGTACTTC
J: TRBJ2-1; V: TRBV25-1; D: TRBD2; size: once; CDR3: CASAAAGETNEQFF; DNA: TGTGCCAGCGCCGCAGCGGGAGAGACGAATGAGCAGTTCTTC
J: TRBJ1-5; V: TRBV9; D: -; size: -; CDR3: CASSAGILNQPQHF; DNA: TGTGCCAGCAGTGCAGGGATATTGAATCAGCCCCAGCATTTT
J: TRBJ1-2; V: TRBV5-1; D: -; size: many; CDR3: CASSGGPSNYGYTF; DNA: TGCGCCAGCAGTGGGGGGCCTTCTAACTATGGCTACACCTTC
J: TRBJ2-2; V: TRBV19; D: -; size: many; CDR3: CASSIGATGELFF; DNA: TGTGCCAGTAGTATAGGGGCCACCGGGGAGCTGTTTTTT
J: TRBJ2-5; V: TRBV6-4; D: TRBD1; size: -; CDR3: CASSYQDRETQYF; DNA: TGTGCCAGCAGTTACCAGGACAGGGAGACCCAGTACTTC
J: TRBJ1-1; V: TRBV19; D: -; size: many; CDR3: CASSPFGQEAFF; DNA: TGTGCCAGTAGTCCGTTCGGCCAAGAAGCTTTCTTT
J: TRBJ1-5; V: TRBV2; D: -; size: few; CDR3: CASSNRGNQPQHF; DNA: TGTGCCAGCAGCAACCGGGGGAATCAGCCCCAGCATTTT
J: TRBJ2-5; V: TRBV10-2; D: -; size: -; CDR3: CASSESTETQYF; DNA: TGCGCCAGCAGTGAGTCGACGGAGACCCAGTACTTC
J: TRBJ1-1; V: TRBV20-1; D: -; size: -; CDR3: CSARDGGGGWNTEAFF; DNA: TGCAGTGCTAGAGATGGGGGAGGGGGTTGGAACACTGAAGCTTTCTTT
J: TRBJ1-3; V: TRBV24-1; D: TRBD1; size: -; CDR3: CATSENTGGSGNTIYF; DNA: TGTGCCACCAGTGAAAATACAGGGGGCTCTGGAAACACCATATATTTT
J: TRBJ1-1; V: TRBV12-3/TRBV12-4; D: -; size: -; CDR3: CASSPWGAMNTEAFF; DNA: TGTGCCAGCAGCCCCTGGGGGGCCATGAACACTGAAGCTTTCTTT
J: TRBJ1-4; V: TRBV10-3; D: -; size: once; CDR3: CAISESTPGTNEKLFF; DNA: TGTGCCATCAGTGAGTCGACACCAGGGACTAATGAAAAACTGTTTTTT
J: TRBJ1-1; V: TRBV19; D: -; size: many; CDR3: CASSIGPGSTEAFF; DNA: TGTGCCAGTAGTATCGGTCCAGGGAGCACTGAAGCTTTCTTT
J: TRBJ2-5; V: TRBV5-6; D: -; size: -; CDR3: CASSFDGMETQYF; DNA: TGTGCCAGCAGCTTCGACGGGATGGAGACCCAGTACTTC
J: TRBJ2-6; V: TRBV2; D: TRBD1; size: -; CDR3: CATTPRPGTGGVGVLTF; DNA: TGTGCCACTACCCCCAGGCCCGGGACAGGGGGCGTAGGGGTCCTGACTTTC
J: TRBJ2-2; V: TRBV15; D: -; size: -; CDR3: CATSREPPAGELFF; DNA: TGTGCCACCAGCAGAGAACCGCCCGCCGGGGAGCTGTTTTTT
J: TRBJ1-6; V: TRBV19; D: -; size: -; CDR3: CASSMGRGNSPLHF; DNA: TGTGCCAGTAGTATGGGACGCGGAAATTCACCCCTCCACTTT
J: TRBJ2-7; V: TRBV3-1; D: TRBD2; size: -; CDR3: CASRQSGTSGNEQYF; DNA: TGTGCCAGCAGGCAATCCGGGACTAGCGGGAACGAGCAGTACTTC
J: TRBJ1-2; V: TRBV25-1; D: -; size: -; CDR3: CASQDLGDGGYTF; DNA: TGTGCCAGCCAAGATCTAGGGGATGGTGGCTACACCTTC
J: TRBJ1-3; V: TRBV9; D: -; size: once; CDR3: CASSQGRGDHTIYF; DNA: TGTGCCAGCAGCCAAGGGCGAGGGGATCACACCATATATTTT
J: TRBJ2-5; V: TRBV7-6; D: TRBD2; size: -; CDR3: CASSRLGGGPETQYF; DNA: TGCGCCAGCAGCCGTCTTGGGGGGGGTCCAGAGACCCAGTACTTC
J: TRBJ2-7; V: TRBV5-1; D: TRBD1; size: many; CDR3: CASSLEQGVSEQYF; DNA: TGCGCCAGCAGCTTGGAACAGGGGGTTAGCGAGCAGTACTTC
J: TRBJ2-7; V: TRBV11-1; D: TRBD2; size: once; CDR3: CASSLKGGGLAGGRYEQYF; DNA: TGTGCCAGCAGCTTAAAGGGGGGAGGGCTAGCGGGAGGTCGATACGAGCAGTACTTC
J: TRBJ1-5; V: TRBV20-1; D: -; size: -; CDR3: CSAEHGTSNQPQHF; DNA: TGCAGTGCGGAACACGGGACATCCAATCAGCCCCAGCATTTT
J: TRBJ1-4; V: TRBV18; D: -; size: -; CDR3: CASSPGRANEKLFF; DNA: TGTGCCAGCTCACCGGGACGGGCTAATGAAAAACTGTTTTTT
J: TRBJ2-7; V: TRBV19; D: -; size: -; CDR3: CASKGRTYEQYF; DNA: TGTGCCAGTAAGGGCAGAACCTACGAGCAGTACTTC
J: TRBJ2-7; V: TRBV5-1; D: -; size: -; CDR3: CASSLAGVSEQYF; DNA: TGCGCCAGCAGCTTGGCGGGAGTTTCCGAGCAGTACTTC
J: TRBJ2-7; V: TRBV2; D: TRBD2; size: many; CDR3: CASSASGRYEQYF; DNA: TGTGCCAGCAGCGCTAGCGGCCGTTACGAGCAGTACTTC
J: TRBJ1-2; V: TRBV20-1; D: -; size: many; CDR3: CSAKPPGGPHGYTF; DNA: TGCAGTGCTAAGCCCCCGGGAGGACCCCATGGCTACACCTTC
J: TRBJ2-2; V: TRBV2; D: -; size: -; CDR3: CASSLDQDSGELFF; DNA: TGTGCCAGCAGTTTGGACCAAGACAGCGGGGAGCTGTTTTTT
J: TRBJ1-4; V: TRBV7-9; D: -; size: few; CDR3: CACRGIYGNEKLFF; DNA: TGTGCCTGCCGCGGCATTTACGGCAATGAAAAACTGTTTTTT
J: TRBJ1-2; V: TRBV5-1; D: -; size: -; CDR3: CASSLKAGDGGYTF; DNA: TGCGCCAGCAGCTTGAAGGCAGGGGACGGGGGCTACACCTTC
J: TRBJ1-1; V: TRBV7-9; D: -; size: -; CDR3: CASRSGTVNTEAFF; DNA: TGTGCCAGCAGATCCGGGACGGTGAACACTGAAGCTTTCTTT
J: TRBJ1-2; V: TRBV20-1; D: -; size: -; CDR3: CSAAGTSGYTF; DNA: TGCAGTGCTGCCGGGACTTCTGGCTACACCTTC
J: TRBJ2-2; V: TRBV7-2; D: TRBD2; size: many; CDR3: CASSPLPAGVGSTGELFF; DNA: TGTGCCAGCAGCCCCCTCCCAGCGGGAGTAGGTAGCACCGGGGAGCTGTTTTTT
J: TRBJ1-6; V: TRBV20-1; D: TRBD1; size: many; CDR3: CSARGTGDSPLHF; DNA: TGCAGTGCTAGAGGGACAGGGGATTCACCCCTCCACTTT
J: TRBJ1-2; V: TRBV5-8; D: TRBD1; size: many; CDR3: CASRHVTGGAEGYTF; DNA: TGTGCCAGCAGACACGTCACAGGGGGCGCCGAGGGCTACACCTTC
J: TRBJ1-4; V: TRBV18; D: -; size: -; CDR3: CASSAQGLQEKLFF; DNA: TGTGCCAGCTCAGCACAGGGTCTTCAAGAAAAACTGTTTTTT
J: TRBJ2-7; V: TRBV7-6; D: -; size: few; CDR3: CASSLGPDRAYEQYF; DNA: TGTGCCAGCAGCTTAGGCCCCGATAGGGCCTACGAGCAGTACTTC
J: TRBJ1-1; V: TRBV7-9; D: TRBD1; size: -; CDR3: CASSQGQGEAFF; DNA: TGTGCCAGCAGCCAAGGACAGGGTGAAGCTTTCTTT
J: TRBJ1-3; V: TRBV4-1; D: -; size: many; CDR3: CASSPLDRFENTIYF; DNA: TGCGCCAGCAGCCCTTTGGACCGGTTTGAAAACACCATATATTTT
J: TRBJ1-1; V: TRBV4-1; D: -; size: many; CDR3: CASSQGVNTEAFF; DNA: TGCGCCAGCAGCCAAGGAGTGAACACTGAAGCTTTCTTT
J: TRBJ1-5; V: TRBV12-3/TRBV12-4; D: -; size: many; CDR3: CASSLGQVGQPQHF; DNA: TGTGCCAGCAGTTTAGGCCAGGTCGGACAGCCCCAGCATTTT
J: TRBJ1-4; V: TRBV7-8; D: -; size: few; CDR3: CASSLWGSTNEKLFF; DNA: TGTGCCAGCAGCTTATGGGGATCAACTAATGAAAAACTGTTTTTT
J: TRBJ2-7; V: TRBV20-1; D: -; size: -; CDR3: CSAGVDRRAIFLEQYF; DNA: TGCAGTGCCGGGGTCGACAGGAGGGCCATTTTTCTCGAGCAGTACTTC
J: TRBJ2-7; V: TRBV7-9; D: -; size: many; CDR3: CASSSGLGTSKIYEQYF; DNA: TGTGCCAGCAGCTCCGGTCTTGGGACTTCTAAGATCTACGAGCAGTACTTC
J: TRBJ2-7; V: TRBV5-1; D: TRBD2; size: -; CDR3: CASSYTSGSYEQYF; DNA: TGCGCCAGCAGCTACACTAGCGGGAGTTACGAGCAGTACTTC
J: TRBJ1-4; V: TRBV7-9; D: TRBD1; size: many; CDR3: CASSSQTGGGEKLFF; DNA: TGTGCCAGCAGCTCACAGACAGGGGGAGGCGAAAAACTGTTTTTT
J: TRBJ1-6; V: TRBV2; D: -; size: many; CDR3: CASSEYGYSPLHF; DNA: TGTGCCAGCAGTGAATACGGCTATTCACCCCTCCACTTT
J: TRBJ1-4; V: TRBV10-1; D: TRBD1; size: many; CDR3: CASSRDSSEKLFF; DNA: TGCGCCAGCAGCCGGGACAGCTCCGAAAAACTGTTTTTT
J: TRBJ2-7; V: TRBV11-1; D: -; size: -; CDR3: CASSPYIEQYF; DNA: TGTGCCAGCAGCCCATATATCGAGCAGTACTTC
J: TRBJ1-1; V: TRBV12-3/TRBV12-4; D: -; size: -; CDR3: CASSFGGESTEAFF; DNA: TGTGCCAGCAGCTTTGGGGGTGAAAGCACTGAAGCTTTCTTT
J: TRBJ1-6; V: TRBV7-2; D: TRBD1; size: -; CDR3: CASSYMPPGQGYSPLHF; DNA: TGTGCCAGCAGTTACATGCCCCCGGGACAGGGGTATTCACCCCTCCACTTT
J: TRBJ2-7; V: TRBV20-1; D: -; size: many; CDR3: CSARAEFVSYEQYF; DNA: TGCAGTGCTAGAGCCGAATTTGTCTCCTACGAGCAGTACTTC
J: TRBJ1-2; V: TRBV20-1; D: -; size: few; CDR3: CSSKGSSLYGYTF; DNA: TGCAGTTCGAAGGGGTCGTCTCTTTATGGCTACACCTTC
J: TRBJ2-2; V: TRBV11-2; D: -; size: many; CDR3: CASSEGVARPNTGELFF; DNA: TGTGCCAGCAGCGAGGGGGTAGCGCGACCGAACACCGGGGAGCTGTTTTTT